This T cell receptor beta chain was found in a study of PD-1 blockade in classical Hodgkin lymphoma. Every single patient, without exception, relapsed after autologous stem cell transplantation, and brentuximab vedotin exposure varied. The CDR3 runs 15 residues. V was trimmed by 3 bases and J by 2 bases, leaving 10 bases between them. Germline values: CDR1 SEHNR, CDR2 FQNEAQ (reference sequence). TCRdb's table, derived via immunoSEQ multiplex PCR, lists solely in-frame clones and lacks some. Of fewer than 65,000 clones in the sample, roughly 90% were seen once. The source is a human donor with classical Hodgkin lymphoma. The rearrangement uses TRBV7-9 and TRBJ1-4; D is uncertain. Source: peripheral blood mononuclear cells (PBMCs), taken at baseline. The CDR3 coding sequence is TGTGCCAGCAGCTTTTCCAAGGAGACTAATGAAAAACTGTTTTTT. It encodes CASSFSKETNEKLFF.